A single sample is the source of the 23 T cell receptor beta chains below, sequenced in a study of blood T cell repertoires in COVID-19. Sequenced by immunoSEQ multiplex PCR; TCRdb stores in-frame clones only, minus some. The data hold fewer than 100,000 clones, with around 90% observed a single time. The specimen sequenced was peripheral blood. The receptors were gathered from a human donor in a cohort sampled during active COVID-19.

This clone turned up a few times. The CDR3 loop is CASSQGVGTGAISYEQYF. CDR3 DNA: TGCGCCAGCAGCCAAGGTGTAGGAACAGGGGCCATCTCCTACGAGCAGTACTTC. J is TRBJ2-7 and V is TRBV4-3; 7 positions agree with TRBD1. In germline, CDR1 is LGHNA, CDR2 YSLEER. CDR3 size: 18 residues. V lost 1 base to trimming and J lost 0 bases; unmatched junction nucleotides: 12.

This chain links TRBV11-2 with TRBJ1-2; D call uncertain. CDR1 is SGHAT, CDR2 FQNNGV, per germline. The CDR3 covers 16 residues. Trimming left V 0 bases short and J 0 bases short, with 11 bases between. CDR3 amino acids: CASSLDLPGANYGYTF. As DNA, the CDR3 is TGTGCCAGCAGCTTAGACCTTCCCGGGGCTAACTATGGCTACACCTTC.

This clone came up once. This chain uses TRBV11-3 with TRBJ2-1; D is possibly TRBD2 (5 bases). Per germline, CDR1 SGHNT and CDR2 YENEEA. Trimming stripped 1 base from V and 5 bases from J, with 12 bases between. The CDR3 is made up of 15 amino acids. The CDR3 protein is CASSLVLATDNEQFF. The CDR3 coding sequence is TGTGCCAGCAGCTTAGTTCTAGCTACCGACAATGAGCAGTTCTTC.

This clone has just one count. CDR3: CASSISRTSGITGELFF. The CDR3 DNA follows: TGTGCCAGTAGTATAAGCAGGACTAGCGGAATTACCGGGGAGCTGTTTTTT. The gene calls are TRBV19 and TRBJ2-2; 10 nucleotides align to TRBD2. V was clipped by 2 bases and J by 5 bases; unmatched bases: 8. The V gene's germline CDR1 is LNHDA and CDR2 SQIVND (reference sequence). CDR3 length: 17 residues.

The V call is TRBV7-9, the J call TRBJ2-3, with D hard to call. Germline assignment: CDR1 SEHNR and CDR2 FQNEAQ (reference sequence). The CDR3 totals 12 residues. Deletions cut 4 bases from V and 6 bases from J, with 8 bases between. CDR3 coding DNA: TGTGCCAGCAGCTCACAGACGGATACGCAGTATTTT. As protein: CASSSQTDTQYF.

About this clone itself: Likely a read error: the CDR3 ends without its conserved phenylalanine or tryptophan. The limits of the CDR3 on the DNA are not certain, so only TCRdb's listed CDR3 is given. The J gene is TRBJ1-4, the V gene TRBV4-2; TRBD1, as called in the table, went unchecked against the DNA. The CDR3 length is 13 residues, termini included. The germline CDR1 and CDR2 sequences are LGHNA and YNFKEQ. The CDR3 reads CASSQFRDRDIGG.

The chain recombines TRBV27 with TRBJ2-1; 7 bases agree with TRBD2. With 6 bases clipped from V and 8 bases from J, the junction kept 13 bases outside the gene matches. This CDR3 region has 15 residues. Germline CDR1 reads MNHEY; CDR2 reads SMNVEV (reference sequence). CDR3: CASSHAGAYIDEQFF. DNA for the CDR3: TGTGCCAGCAGCCACGCGGGAGCCTATATAGATGAGCAGTTCTTC.

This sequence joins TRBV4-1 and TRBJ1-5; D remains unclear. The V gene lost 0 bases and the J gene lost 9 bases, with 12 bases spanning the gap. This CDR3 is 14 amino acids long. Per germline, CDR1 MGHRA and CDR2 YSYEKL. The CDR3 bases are TGCGCCAGCAGCCAAGAGGTCCGTCTACGGCCCCAGCATTTT. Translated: CASSQEVRLRPQHF.

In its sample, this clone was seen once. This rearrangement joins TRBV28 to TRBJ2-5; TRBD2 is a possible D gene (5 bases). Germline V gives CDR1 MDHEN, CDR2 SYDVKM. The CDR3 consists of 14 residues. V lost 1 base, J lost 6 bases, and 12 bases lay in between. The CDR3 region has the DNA TGTGCCAGCAGTTTATTTTCGGGGTGGAAGACCCAGTACTTC. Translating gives CASSLFSGWKTQYF.

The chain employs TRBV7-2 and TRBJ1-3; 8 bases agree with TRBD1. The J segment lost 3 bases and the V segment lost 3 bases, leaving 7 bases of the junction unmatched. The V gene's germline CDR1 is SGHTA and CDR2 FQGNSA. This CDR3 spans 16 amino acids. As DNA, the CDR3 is TGTGCCAGCAGCTTGGAAACAGGGGGGAATGGAAACACCATATATTTT. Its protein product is CASSLETGGNGNTIYF. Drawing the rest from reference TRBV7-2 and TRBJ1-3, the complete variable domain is GAGVSQSPSNKVTEKGKDVELRCDPISGHTALYWYRQSLGQGLEFLIYFQGNSAPDKSGLPSDRFSAERTGGSVSTLTIQRTQQEDSAVYLCASSLETGGNGNTIYFGEGSWLTVV.

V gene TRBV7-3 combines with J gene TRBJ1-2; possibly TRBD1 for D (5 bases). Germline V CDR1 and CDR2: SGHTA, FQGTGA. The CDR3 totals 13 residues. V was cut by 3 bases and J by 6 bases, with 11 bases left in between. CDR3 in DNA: TGTGCCAGCAGCTTTAGTCCGGGGGATGGCTACACCTTC. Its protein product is CASSFSPGDGYTF.

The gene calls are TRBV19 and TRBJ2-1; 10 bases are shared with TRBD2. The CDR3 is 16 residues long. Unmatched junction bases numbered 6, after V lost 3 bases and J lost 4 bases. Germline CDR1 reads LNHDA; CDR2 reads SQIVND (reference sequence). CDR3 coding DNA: TGTGCCAGTAGTATTAGGAGCGGGAGGGGTTACAATGAGCAGTTCTTC. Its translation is CASSIRSGRGYNEQFF. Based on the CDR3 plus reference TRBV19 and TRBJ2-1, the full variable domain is DGGITQSPKYLFRKEGQNVTLSCEQNLNHDAMYWYRQDPGQGLRLIYYSQIVNDFQKGDIAEGYSVSREKKESFPLTVTSAQKNPTAFYLCASSIRSGRGYNEQFFGPGTRLTVL.

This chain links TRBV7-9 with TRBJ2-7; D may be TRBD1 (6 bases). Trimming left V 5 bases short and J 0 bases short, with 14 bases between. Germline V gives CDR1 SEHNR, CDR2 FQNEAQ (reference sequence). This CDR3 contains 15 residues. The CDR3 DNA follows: TGTGCCAGCAGCGAATACCAGGGGACCTCCTACGAGCAGTACTTC. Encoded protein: CASSEYQGTSYEQYF.

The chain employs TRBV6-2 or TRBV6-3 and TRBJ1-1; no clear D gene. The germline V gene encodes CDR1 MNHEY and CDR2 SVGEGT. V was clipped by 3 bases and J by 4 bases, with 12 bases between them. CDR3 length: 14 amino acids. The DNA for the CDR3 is TGTGCCAGCAGTTATACTATTCGGGGCACTGAAGCTTTCTTT. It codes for CASSYTIRGTEAFF.

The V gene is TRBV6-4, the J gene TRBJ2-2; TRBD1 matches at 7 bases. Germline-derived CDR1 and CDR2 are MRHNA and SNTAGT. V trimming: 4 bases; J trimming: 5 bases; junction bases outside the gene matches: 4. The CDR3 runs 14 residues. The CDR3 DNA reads TGTGCCAGCAGTGGTGACAGGGAGACCGGGGAGCTGTTTTTT. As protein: CASSGDRETGELFF.

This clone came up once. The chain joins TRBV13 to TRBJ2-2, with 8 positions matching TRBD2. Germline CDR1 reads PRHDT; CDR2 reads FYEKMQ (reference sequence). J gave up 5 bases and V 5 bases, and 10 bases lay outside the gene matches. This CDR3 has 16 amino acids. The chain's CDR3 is CASSRWVAGYTGELFF. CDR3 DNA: TGTGCCAGCAGCCGTTGGGTAGCGGGGTATACCGGGGAGCTGTTTTTT.

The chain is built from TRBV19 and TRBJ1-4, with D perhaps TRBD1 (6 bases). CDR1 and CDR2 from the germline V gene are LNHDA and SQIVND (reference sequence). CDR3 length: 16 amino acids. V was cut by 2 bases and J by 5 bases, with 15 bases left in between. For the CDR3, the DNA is TGTGCCAGTAGTATATATCTTGGTAGGGGGAATGAAAAACTGTTTTTT. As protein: CASSIYLGRGNEKLFF.

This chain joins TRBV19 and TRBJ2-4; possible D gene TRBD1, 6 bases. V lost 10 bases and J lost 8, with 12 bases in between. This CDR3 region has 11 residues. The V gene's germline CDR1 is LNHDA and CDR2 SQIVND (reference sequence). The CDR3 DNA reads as TGTGCCACCCTACAGGGACACATTCAGTACTTC. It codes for CATLQGHIQYF.

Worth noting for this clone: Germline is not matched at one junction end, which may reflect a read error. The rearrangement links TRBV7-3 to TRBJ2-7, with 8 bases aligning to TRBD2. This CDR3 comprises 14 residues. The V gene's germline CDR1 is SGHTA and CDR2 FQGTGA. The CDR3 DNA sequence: TGTGCCAGCAGCCCTGGCGGGGGTGGACTAGCATTTCACTTC. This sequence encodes CASSPGGGGLAFHF.

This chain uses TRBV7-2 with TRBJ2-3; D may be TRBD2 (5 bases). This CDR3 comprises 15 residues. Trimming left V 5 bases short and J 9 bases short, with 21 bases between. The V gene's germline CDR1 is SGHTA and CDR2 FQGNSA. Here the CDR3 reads CASSTSPFGVGTQYF. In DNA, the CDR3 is TGTGCCAGCAGCACCTCACCATTCGGGGTGGGGACGCAGTATTTT.

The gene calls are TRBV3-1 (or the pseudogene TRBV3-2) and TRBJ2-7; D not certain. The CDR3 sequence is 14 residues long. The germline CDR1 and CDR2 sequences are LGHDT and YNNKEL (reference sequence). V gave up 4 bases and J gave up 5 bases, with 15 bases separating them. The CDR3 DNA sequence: TGTGCCAGCAGCCGAACGACACAACCTCACGAGCAGTACTTC. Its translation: CASSRTTQPHEQYF.

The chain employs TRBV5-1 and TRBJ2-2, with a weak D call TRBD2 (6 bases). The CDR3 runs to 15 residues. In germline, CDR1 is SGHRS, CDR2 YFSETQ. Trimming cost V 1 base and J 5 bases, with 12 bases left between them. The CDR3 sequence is CASSLSTGVTGELFF. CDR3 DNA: TGCGCCAGCAGCTTGTCTACGGGGGTGACCGGGGAGCTGTTTTTT.

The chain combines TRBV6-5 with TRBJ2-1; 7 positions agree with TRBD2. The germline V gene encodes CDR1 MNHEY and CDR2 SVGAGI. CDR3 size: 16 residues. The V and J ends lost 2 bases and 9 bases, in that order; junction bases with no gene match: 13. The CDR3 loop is CASSYGVSGRAAEQFF. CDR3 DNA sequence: TGTGCCAGCAGTTACGGGGTGTCGGGGAGGGCCGCTGAGCAGTTCTTC.